Following are 31 T cell receptor beta chains from one sample sequenced in a study of human T cells and chemical hapten exposure. Regarding time point: pre-sensitization, week 0. Treatment noted: therapeutic diphenylcyclopropenone sensitization with weekly scalp DPC. TCRdb independently ran MiXCR on the RACE reads; one entry per CDR3 protein. The sample holds around 62,000 distinct CDR3 sequences; around 6.6% are singletons and the top ten take about 1.5%. The input for sequencing was whole blood, taken in connection with sensitization to the hapten diphenylcyclopropenone (DPC). All receptors come from a woman aged 25 to 39 with alopecia areata. Some clones in this sample may be carry-over from other donors' samples.

This clonotype showed up many times. The V and J genes are TRBV5-1 and TRBJ1-6; 7 nucleotides match TRBD1. CDR3 size: 15 residues. Germline assignment: CDR1 SGHRS and CDR2 YFSETQ. V lost 4 bases to trimming and J lost 6 bases; unmatched junction nucleotides: 7. The CDR3 here is CASSRTGTANSPLHF. Written as DNA, the CDR3 is TGCGCCAGCAGCCGGACCGGGACAGCTAATTCACCCCTCCACTTT.

In its sample, this clonotype was seen many times. The chain couples TRBV12-3 or TRBV12-4 to TRBJ1-1; no firm D call. Trimming removed 2 bases from V and 1 base from J, with 8 bases in between. The CDR3 runs 14 residues. CDR3 residues: CASSLYLGNTEAFF. CDR3 DNA: TGTGCCAGCAGTTTATATTTGGGGAACACTGAAGCTTTCTTT.

This clonotype was counted at least ten times. The V gene is TRBV20-1, the J gene TRBJ2-1, with 14 bases identical to TRBD2. Germline CDR1 is DFQATT and CDR2 is SNEGSKA (reference sequence). The V gene end was trimmed by 7 bases and the J gene end by 9 bases; junction bases not matched to a gene: 11. The length of the CDR3 is 15 residues. CDR3 in amino acids: CSVSRLAGGRLEQFF. CDR3 sequence (DNA): TGCAGTGTCTCCCGACTAGCGGGGGGGCGTCTTGAGCAGTTCTTC.

This clonotype was counted ten times or more. The chain links TRBV5-1 to TRBJ2-7; TRBD1 matches 11 bases. The V gene's germline CDR1 is SGHRS and CDR2 YFSETQ. V lost 0 bases to trimming and J lost 5 bases; unmatched junction nucleotides: 7. The CDR3 has 16 amino acids. The CDR3 region has the DNA TGCGCCAGCAGCTTGGAGGTCTGGACAGGGGGCCACGAGCAGTACTTC. Translation gives CASSLEVWTGGHEQYF.

This clonotype was recorded at least ten times. The CDR3 spells CASSLGQGYGYTF. CDR3 coding DNA: TGTGCCAGCAGTTTGGGACAGGGCTATGGCTACACCTTC. The chain is built from TRBV12-3 or TRBV12-4 and TRBJ1-2, with 9 bases that match TRBD1. The CDR3 is made up of 13 amino acids. Trimming removed 3 bases from V and 4 bases from J; junction bases left unmatched: 0.

This clonotype was observed many times. The chain recombines TRBV11-2 with TRBJ1-4, with unresolved D. V shed 1 base and J shed 1 base, with 4 bases lying between them. This CDR3 has 14 residues. The germline V gene encodes CDR1 SGHAT and CDR2 FQNNGV. DNA of the CDR3: TGTGCCAGCAGCTTAGGGGTAACTAATGAAAAACTGTTTTTT. Encoded protein: CASSLGVTNEKLFF.

This clonotype was seen only a few times. The chain uses TRBV27 and TRBJ1-1; TRBD1 agrees at 10 bases. Germline V gives CDR1 MNHEY, CDR2 SMNVEV (reference sequence). J was trimmed by 5 bases and V by 8 bases; bases with no gene match: 5. The CDR3 contains 13 residues. The CDR3 sequence is CASGDRGGTEAFF. In nucleotides, the CDR3 is TGTGCCAGCGGGGACAGGGGAGGAACTGAAGCTTTCTTT.

Many counts were recorded for this clonotype. The chain has TRBV29-1 and TRBJ2-7, with 9 bases fitting TRBD1. Germline CDR1 SQVTM, CDR2 ANQGSEA. This CDR3 has 14 residues. V shed 3 bases, J shed 5 bases, and the junction held 8 bases outside the gene matches. The CDR3 spells CSVDRTGVDHEQYF. CDR3 sequence (DNA): TGCAGCGTTGACCGGACAGGGGTGGACCACGAGCAGTACTTC.

V usage is TRBV10-3 and J usage is TRBJ2-1, with a possible D match to TRBD2 (6 bases). This CDR3 region has 14 residues. Looked up from germline, CDR1 is ENHRY and CDR2 is SYGVKD. Trimming removed 0 bases from V and 8 bases from J, with 11 bases in between. CDR3 nucleotides: TGTGCCATCAGTGAGTCGACCCAGCGGGATGAGCAGTTCTTC. Its translation is CAISESTQRDEQFF.

This clonotype was counted ten times or more. The chain joins TRBV27 to TRBJ2-7; D may match TRBD1 or TRBD2 (5 bases each). Germline loops: CDR1 MNHEY, CDR2 SMNVEV (reference sequence). The CDR3 is made up of 14 amino acids. V lost 0 bases to trimming and J lost 5 bases, with 11 bases between them. CDR3 DNA: TGTGCCAGCAGTTTATCTCCGGGACCAGACGAGCAGTACTTC. This encodes CASSLSPGPDEQYF.

At least ten counts were recorded for this clonotype. V and J are TRBV30 and TRBJ1-1, with 9 bases lining up with TRBD1. From germline, CDR1 is GTSNPN and CDR2 SVGIG (reference sequence). V shed 4 bases, J shed 11 bases, and the junction held 11 bases outside the gene matches. This CDR3 contains 13 residues. Here the CDR3 DNA reads TGTGCCTGGAATCGACAGGGGGAGGAGCGCGCTTTCTTT. It encodes CAWNRQGEERAFF.

This clonotype has at least ten counts. The chain is built from TRBV20-1 and TRBJ2-3, with no clear D. CDR3 length equals 12 residues. Per the germline V gene, CDR1 is DFQATT and CDR2 is SNEGSKA (reference sequence). V shed 3 bases and J shed 2 bases, with 6 bases lying between them. The CDR3 DNA reads as TGCAGTGCTAGGGGCAACACAGATACGCAGTATTTT. It is translated as CSARGNTDTQYF.

The chain is built from TRBV29-1 and TRBJ2-3; possible D gene TRBD2, 6 bases. CDR3 length equals 12 residues. CDR1 is SQVTM and CDR2 is ANQGSEA in the germline V gene. Trimming stripped 5 bases from V and 5 bases from J, with 11 bases between. The CDR3 sequence is CSVRERGDTQYF. CDR3 sequence (DNA): TGCAGCGTTCGGGAGAGGGGAGATACGCAGTATTTT.

This clonotype was observed at least ten times. This chain links TRBV19 with TRBJ2-2; possible D gene TRBD2, 7 bases. This CDR3 has 15 residues. Germline CDR1 reads LNHDA; CDR2 reads SQIVND (reference sequence). V was cut by 3 bases and J by 4 bases, with 12 bases left in between. The CDR3 bases are TGTGCCAGTAGTATGAGCGGGACACTCACCGGGGAGCTGTTTTTT. Its protein product is CASSMSGTLTGELFF.

This clonotype was picked up many times. CDR3 amino acids: CASSLYGTGYGYTF. The CDR3, as DNA: TGTGCCAGCAGTTTATATGGGACGGGCTATGGCTACACCTTC. This chain links TRBV27 with TRBJ1-2; the D gene is possibly TRBD1 (5 bases). CDR1 MNHEY and CDR2 SMNVEV come from the germline V gene (reference sequence). The CDR3 length is 14 residues. V shed 1 base and J shed 4 bases, with 10 bases lying between them.

In its sample, this clonotype was seen many times. The chain couples TRBV2 to TRBJ2-7; tentative D call: TRBD1 (6 bases). Trimming took 4 bases from V and 2 from J, leaving 15 bases between them. CDR1 SNHLY and CDR2 FYNNEI come from the germline V gene. CDR3 length equals 15 residues. For the CDR3, the DNA is TGTGCCAGCAGTGTGGGTGGGGGCCCCACCTACGAGCAGTACTTC. This gives the protein CASSVGGGPTYEQYF. The whole variable domain, filled in from reference TRBV2 and TRBJ2-7, reads EPEVTQTPSHQVTQMGQEVILRCVPISNHLYFYWYRQILGQKVEFLVSFYNNEISEKSEIFDDQFSVERPDGSNFTLKIRSTKLEDSAMYFCASSVGGGPTYEQYFGPGTRLTVT.

This sequence joins TRBV24-1 and TRBJ2-2; D gene unclear. CDR3 length: 15 residues. Germline CDR1 reads KGHDR; CDR2 reads SFDVKD. V was trimmed by 2 bases and J by 3 bases, leaving 9 bases between them. The CDR3 reads CATSDSSVYTGELFF. CDR3 bases: TGTGCCACCAGTGATTCATCAGTATACACCGGGGAGCTGTTTTTT.

This clonotype was observed a handful of times. The chain uses TRBV5-1 and TRBJ1-1; D remains unclear. Trimming removed 1 base at V and 1 base at J, with 14 bases between. CDR3 length: 16 amino acids. The germline gives CDR1 SGHRS, CDR2 YFSETQ. The CDR3 bases are TGCGCCAGCAGCTTGTCATACAGAGATACGAACACTGAAGCTTTCTTT. Its translation is CASSLSYRDTNTEAFF.

The chain couples TRBV3-1 to TRBJ1-2, with TRBD1 matching over 7 bases. CDR3 size: 14 residues. CDR1 and CDR2 (germline): LGHDT, YNNKEL (reference sequence). With 2 bases clipped from V and 3 bases from J, the junction kept 3 bases outside the gene matches. CDR3 loop: CASSQRGLDYGYTF. The CDR3 nucleotides read TGTGCCAGCAGCCAAAGGGGGCTTGACTATGGCTACACCTTC.

At least ten counts were recorded for this clonotype. The chain employs TRBV7-6 and TRBJ2-1, with D unresolved. The CDR3 spans 14 residues. Germline assignment: CDR1 SGHVS and CDR2 FNYEAQ. Trimming removed 1 base at V and 8 bases at J, with 12 bases between. For the CDR3, the DNA is TGTGCCAGCAGCTTAGGGCCCTTTAAGGATGAGCAGTTCTTC. As protein: CASSLGPFKDEQFF.

There are many counts of this clonotype. The chain has TRBV5-1 and TRBJ1-1, with 8 bases that match TRBD1. V lost 2 bases and J lost 4; bases outside the gene matches: 7. Germline CDR1 SGHRS, CDR2 YFSETQ. This CDR3 has 15 amino acids. The CDR3 DNA reads as TGCGCCAGCAGCTTTTCCACAGGGGGGGGCACTGAAGCTTTCTTT. Translation gives CASSFSTGGGTEAFF.

This clonotype was seen at least ten times. This chain connects TRBV5-1 to TRBJ2-3; D possibly matches TRBD1 or TRBD2 (6 bases each). Deletions cut 5 bases from V and 6 bases from J, with 13 bases between. Germline V gives CDR1 SGHRS, CDR2 YFSETQ. The CDR3 has 13 amino acids. CDR3 protein: CASSSGAGDTQYF. The CDR3 coding sequence is TGCGCCAGCAGTTCGGGGGCCGGCGATACGCAGTATTTT.

The rearrangement links TRBV15 to TRBJ2-3; 12 positions agree with TRBD2. Trimming took 1 base from V and 5 from J; bases not matched to a gene: 4. The CDR3 length is 16 residues. Germline V gives CDR1 LNHNV, CDR2 YYDKDF (reference sequence). The CDR3 loop is CATSRGTSGVVDTQYF. The CDR3 coding sequence is TGTGCCACCAGCAGAGGGACTAGCGGGGTTGTAGATACGCAGTATTTT.

This clonotype appeared many times. J is TRBJ2-2 and V is TRBV30; D call uncertain. The V end lost 1 base, the J end lost 3 bases, and 0 bases lay between the germline ends. The germline gives CDR1 GTSNPN, CDR2 SVGIG (reference sequence). The CDR3 has 11 amino acids. CDR3 DNA: TGTGCCTGGAGTGACACCGGGGAGCTGTTTTTT. It translates to CAWSDTGELFF.

The table lists this clonotype with many counts. The V call is TRBV10-3, the J call TRBJ1-2; D perhaps matches TRBD1 (5 bases). The CDR3 loop spans 15 amino acids. Germline V gives CDR1 ENHRY, CDR2 SYGVKD. Trimming shortened V by 2 bases and J by 4 bases, and 14 bases separated the two germline ends. The CDR3 coding sequence is TGTGCCATCAGTGAGGACCGACTGGGGGTCTATGGCTACACCTTC. This translates into CAISEDRLGVYGYTF.

This clonotype was seen many times. The chain has TRBV20-1 and TRBJ1-5; tentative D call: TRBD1 (5 bases). The length of the CDR3 is 12 residues. The V gene's germline CDR1 is DFQATT and CDR2 SNEGSKA (reference sequence). The ends were cut back, 5 bases at V and 3 bases at J, with 8 bases in the middle. CDR3 residues: CSAGGTNQPQHF. The CDR3 DNA follows: TGCAGTGCTGGCGGGACCAATCAGCCCCAGCATTTT.

This chain joins TRBV11-1 and TRBJ2-3; D unclear. The CDR3 length is 14 residues. The ends were cut back, 5 bases at V and 1 base at J, with 10 bases in the middle. Looked up from germline, CDR1 is SGHAT and CDR2 is FQDESV (reference sequence). CDR3 region: CASSPDTRTDTQYF. For the CDR3, the DNA is TGTGCCAGCAGCCCCGACACACGCACAGATACGCAGTATTTT.

This chain uses TRBV18 with TRBJ1-2; tentative D call: TRBD1 (6 bases). Germline CDR1 and CDR2: KGHSH and LQKENI. V was trimmed by 3 bases and J by 0 bases, leaving 11 bases between them. The CDR3 spans 15 residues. The CDR3 is CASSPADSANYGYTF. In DNA, the CDR3 is TGTGCCAGCTCACCTGCGGACAGCGCTAACTATGGCTACACCTTC.

This clonotype was seen many times. The rearrangement joins TRBV29-1 to TRBJ2-1, with D unclear. V was trimmed by 5 bases and J by 5 bases, leaving 10 bases between them. The V gene's germline CDR1 is SQVTM and CDR2 ANQGSEA. The CDR3 is 12 residues long. CDR3 bases: TGCAGCGTTCGGCTCCCCCACAATGAGCAGTTCTTC. Translating it yields CSVRLPHNEQFF.

Concerning this clonotype itself: With a much larger clone just one base away, this may be a read error. The chain combines TRBV10-2 with TRBJ1-1, with D maybe TRBD1 (5 bases). The CDR3 runs 16 residues. Germline loops: CDR1 WSHSY, CDR2 SAAADI. The CDR3 DNA sequence: TGCACCAGCACTCAGATGCCAGGGTCGTTGGCCACTGAAGCTTTCTTT. Amino acids: CTSTQMPGSLATEAFF.

The table lists this clonotype with many counts. The chain employs TRBV7-6 and TRBJ2-3, with TRBD1 matching over 7 bases. Trimming at V came to 4 bases and at J to 8 bases, leaving 15 bases not matched to a gene. The CDR3 covers 16 residues. CDR1 and CDR2 from the germline V gene are SGHVS and FNYEAQ. The CDR3: CASSYTPTGSGGTQYF. The CDR3 nucleotides are TGTGCCAGCAGCTATACCCCGACAGGGAGTGGGGGTACGCAGTATTTT. The full variable domain, completed using reference TRBV7-6 and TRBJ2-3, is GAGVSQSPRYKVTKRGQDVALRCDPISGHVSLYWYRQALGQGPEFLTYFNYEAQQDKSGLPNDRFSAERPEGSISTLTIQRTEQRDSAMYRCASSYTPTGSGGTQYFGPGTRLTVL.